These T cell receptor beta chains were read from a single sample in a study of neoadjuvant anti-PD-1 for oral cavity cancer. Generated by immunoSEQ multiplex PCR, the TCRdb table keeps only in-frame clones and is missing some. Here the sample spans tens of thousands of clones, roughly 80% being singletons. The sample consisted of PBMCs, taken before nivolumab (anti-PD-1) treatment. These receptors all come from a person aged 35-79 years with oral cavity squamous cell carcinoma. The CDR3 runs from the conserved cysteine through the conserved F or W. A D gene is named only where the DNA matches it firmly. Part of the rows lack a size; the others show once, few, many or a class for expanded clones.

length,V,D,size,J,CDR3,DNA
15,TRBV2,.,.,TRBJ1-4,CASSGLTGPNEKLFF,TGTGCCAGCAGTGGGCTGACAGGCCCCAATGAAAAACTGTTTTTT
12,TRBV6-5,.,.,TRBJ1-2,CASREDSYGYTF,TGTGCCAGCAGAGAGGACAGCTATGGCTACACCTTC
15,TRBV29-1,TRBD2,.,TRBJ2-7,CSVAWTSGSLGEQYF,TGCAGCGTTGCTTGGACTAGCGGGAGTCTGGGCGAGCAGTACTTC
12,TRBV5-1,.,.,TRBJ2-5,CASSLVDETQYF,TGCGCCAGCAGCTTGGTTGACGAGACCCAGTACTTC
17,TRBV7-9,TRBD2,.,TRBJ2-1,CASSPHRVSSGTNEQFF,TGTGCCAGCAGCCCTCATAGAGTATCTAGCGGGACTAATGAGCAGTTCTTC
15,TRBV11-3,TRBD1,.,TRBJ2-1,CASSLAGQGNNEQFF,TGTGCCAGCAGCTTAGCAGGACAGGGGAACAATGAGCAGTTCTTC
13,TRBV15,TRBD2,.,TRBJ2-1,CATSRERGRNEFF,TGTGCCACCAGCAGAGAGCGCGGGAGGAATGAGTTCTTC
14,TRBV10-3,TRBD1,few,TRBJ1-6,CAISEGQDNSPLHF,TGTGCCATCAGTGAGGGACAGGATAATTCACCCCTCCACTTT
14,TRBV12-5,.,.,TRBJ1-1,CASGSRGMGTEAFF,TGTGCTAGTGGTTCGAGGGGCATGGGCACTGAAGCTTTCTTT
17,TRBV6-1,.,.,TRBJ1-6,CASSELGPLGYNSPLHF,TGTGCCAGCAGTGAACTCGGTCCTCTCGGGTATAATTCACCCCTCCACTTT
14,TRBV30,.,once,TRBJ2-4,CAWSVRGAKNIQYF,TGTGCCTGGAGTGTACGGGGGGCCAAAAACATTCAGTACTTC
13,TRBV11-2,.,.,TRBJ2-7,CASSLEQGHEQYF,TGTGCCAGCAGCTTGGAACAGGGCCACGAGCAGTACTTC
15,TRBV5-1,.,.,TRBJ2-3,CASSLGGRSTDTQYF,TGCGCCAGCAGCTTGGGGGGCAGATCGACAGATACGCAGTATTTT
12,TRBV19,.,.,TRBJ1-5,CASSQTHVDQHF,TGTGCCAGTAGTCAGACCCACGTGGACCAGCATTTT
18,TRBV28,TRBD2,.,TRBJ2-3,CASSLGPGRGPSTDTQYF,TGTGCCAGCAGTTTAGGGCCAGGGAGGGGACCTAGCACAGATACGCAGTATTTT
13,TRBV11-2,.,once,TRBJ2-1,CASSLDRAREQFF,TGTGCCAGCAGCTTAGATCGGGCCCGGGAGCAGTTCTTC
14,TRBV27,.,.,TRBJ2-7,CASSFDSNPYEQYF,TGTGCCAGCAGTTTTGACAGCAACCCCTACGAGCAGTACTTC
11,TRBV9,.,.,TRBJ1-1,CASSAGTPAFF,TGTGCCAGCAGCGCCGGGACCCCAGCTTTCTTT
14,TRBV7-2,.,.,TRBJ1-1,CASSRRPLFDEAFF,TGTGCCAGCAGCCGTCGACCCCTTTTTGATGAAGCTTTCTTT
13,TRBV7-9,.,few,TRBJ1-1,CASSLGGDTEAFF,TGTGCCAGCAGCTTAGGCGGTGACACTGAAGCTTTCTTT
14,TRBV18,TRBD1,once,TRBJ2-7,CASSPVDRGYEQYF,TGTGCCAGCTCACCAGTGGACAGGGGCTACGAGCAGTACTTC
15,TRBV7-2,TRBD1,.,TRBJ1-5,CASSLRDRGNQPQHF,TGTGCCAGCAGCTTAAGGGACAGGGGAAATCAGCCCCAGCATTTT
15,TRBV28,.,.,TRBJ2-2,CASSLEGGRAGELFF,TGTGCCAGCAGTTTGGAGGGAGGAAGGGCCGGGGAGCTGTTTTTT
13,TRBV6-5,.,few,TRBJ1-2,CASGMGTRYGYTF,TGTGCCAGCGGAATGGGGACGCGCTATGGCTACACCTTC
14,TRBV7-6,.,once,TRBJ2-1,CASSLAGAVNEQFF,TGTGCCAGCAGCTTAGCAGGAGCGGTCAATGAGCAGTTCTTC
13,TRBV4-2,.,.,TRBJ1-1,CASSQARYTEAFF,TGTGCCAGCAGCCAAGCCCGTTATACTGAAGCTTTCTTT
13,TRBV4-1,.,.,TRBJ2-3,CASSQTEPDTQYF,TGCGCCAGCAGCCAAACGGAGCCCGATACGCAGTATTTT
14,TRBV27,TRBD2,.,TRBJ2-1,CASSSLAGLNEQFF,TGTGCCAGCAGTTCCTTAGCGGGATTGAATGAGCAGTTCTTC
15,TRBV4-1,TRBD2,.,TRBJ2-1,CASSQEGTRDNEQFF,TGCGCCAGCAGCCAAGAGGGGACTAGAGACAATGAGCAGTTCTTC
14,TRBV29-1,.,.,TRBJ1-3,CSVEPGLSGNTIYF,TGCAGCGTTGAACCCGGCCTCTCTGGAAACACCATATATTTT
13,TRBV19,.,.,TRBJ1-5,CASSAGVKQPQHF,TGTGCCAGTAGTGCAGGGGTAAAGCAGCCCCAGCATTTT
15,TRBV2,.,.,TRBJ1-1,CASRVGPNFNTEAFF,TGTGCCAGCAGAGTGGGACCTAATTTTAACACTGAAGCTTTCTTT
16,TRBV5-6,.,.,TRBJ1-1,CASSFWIWAENTEAFF,TGTGCCAGCAGCTTTTGGATCTGGGCAGAGAACACTGAAGCTTTCTTT
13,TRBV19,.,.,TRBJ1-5,CASNPRGPEPQHF,TGTGCCAGTAACCCCCGCGGGCCTGAGCCCCAGCATTTT
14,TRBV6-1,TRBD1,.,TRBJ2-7,CASRRDRGPYEQYF,TGTGCCAGCAGACGGGACAGGGGTCCCTACGAGCAGTACTTC
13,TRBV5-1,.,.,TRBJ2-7,CASSLAQRYEQYF,TGCGCCAGCAGCTTGGCTCAGAGGTACGAGCAGTACTTC
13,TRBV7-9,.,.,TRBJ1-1,CASTMTGNTEAFF,TGTGCCAGCACCATGACAGGAAACACTGAAGCTTTCTTT
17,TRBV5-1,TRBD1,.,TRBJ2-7,CASSTSVPGTGTYEQYF,TGCGCCAGCAGCACCTCAGTGCCCGGGACAGGAACCTACGAGCAGTACTTC
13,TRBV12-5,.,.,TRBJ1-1,CASGFRANTEAFF,TGTGCTAGTGGTTTTAGAGCCAACACTGAAGCTTTCTTT
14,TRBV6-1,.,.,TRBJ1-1,CASRTPSGHTEAFF,TGTGCCAGCAGAACCCCGTCGGGGCACACTGAAGCTTTCTTT
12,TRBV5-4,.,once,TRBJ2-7,CASSSSSYEQYF,TGTGCCAGCAGCTCAAGCTCCTACGAGCAGTACTTC
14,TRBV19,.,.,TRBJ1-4,CASTKRDKDEKLFF,TGTGCCAGTACCAAGAGAGACAAGGACGAAAAACTGTTTTTT
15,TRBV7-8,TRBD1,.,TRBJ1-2,CASSLGTGAPEGYTF,TGTGCCAGCAGCTTAGGAACAGGGGCGCCGGAGGGCTACACCTTC
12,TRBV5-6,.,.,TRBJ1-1,CASSFITERAFF,TGTGCCAGCAGCTTCATAACAGAGAGAGCTTTCTTT
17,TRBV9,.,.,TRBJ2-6,CASSVLPGGSGANVLTF,TGTGCCAGCAGCGTATTACCAGGCGGGTCTGGGGCCAACGTCCTGACTTTC
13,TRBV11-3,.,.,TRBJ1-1,CASSSDPYTEAFF,TGTGCCAGCAGCTCTGACCCCTACACTGAAGCTTTCTTT
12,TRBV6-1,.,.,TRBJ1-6,CASRPDSPAFHF,TGTGCCAGCAGACCTGACAGTCCGGCCTTCCACTTT
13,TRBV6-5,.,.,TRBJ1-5,CASRGGSNQPQHF,TGTGCCAGCAGAGGAGGCAGCAATCAGCCCCAGCATTTT
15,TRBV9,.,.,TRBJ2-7,CASSVGQTATHEQYF,TGTGCCAGCAGCGTAGGCCAAACCGCTACTCACGAGCAGTACTTC
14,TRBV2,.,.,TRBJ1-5,CASTGVSSNQPQHF,TGTGCCAGCACGGGGGTGAGTAGCAATCAGCCCCAGCATTTT
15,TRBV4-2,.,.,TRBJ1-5,CASSQIRTANQPQHF,TGTGCCAGCAGCCAGATTCGGACAGCTAATCAGCCCCAGCATTTT
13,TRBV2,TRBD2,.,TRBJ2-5,CASIAGGQETQYF,TGTGCCAGCATAGCGGGGGGGCAGGAGACCCAGTACTTC
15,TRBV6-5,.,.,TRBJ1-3,CASRGAVGSGNTIYF,TGTGCCAGCAGAGGGGCGGTTGGCTCTGGAAACACCATATATTTT
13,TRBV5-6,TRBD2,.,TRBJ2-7,CASSPGGFYEQYF,TGTGCCAGCAGCCCGGGGGGTTTCTACGAGCAGTACTTC
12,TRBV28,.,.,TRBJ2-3,CASSSTADTQYF,TGTGCCAGCAGTTCGACAGCAGATACGCAGTATTTT
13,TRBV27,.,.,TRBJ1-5,CASSLFPNQPQHF,TGTGCCAGCAGTTTATTTCCCAATCAGCCCCAGCATTTT
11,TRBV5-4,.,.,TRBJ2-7,CASSFEYEQYF,TGTGCCAGCAGCTTTGAATACGAGCAGTACTTC
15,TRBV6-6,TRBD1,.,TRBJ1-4,CASSYSQGAEEKLFF,TGTGCCAGCAGTTATTCACAGGGGGCGGAAGAAAAACTGTTTTTT
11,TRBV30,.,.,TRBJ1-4,CAWSVGEKLFF,TGTGCCTGGAGTGTAGGCGAAAAACTGTTTTTT